This TCR beta chain derives from a study of T cells after yellow fever vaccination. On the study more broadly: With SMART-Seq v4 Ultra Low Input, the fractions containing low cell numbers were prepared. Findings and limits, study-wide: The CD4 and CD8 compartments had a small share of their clonotypes in common.

Deletions cut 8 bases from V and 3 bases from J, with 9 bases between. The V gene's germline CDR1 is DFQATT and CDR2 SNEGSKA (reference sequence). This CDR3 has 11 residues. TCRdb ran MiXCR on the 5' RACE reads and lists one entry per CDR3 protein. The sample includes about 320,000 distinct CDR3 sequences, roughly 6.8% seen only once; the top ten take about 18%. About this clonotype: Its antigen is not identified.

This sequence originates from a man in his late teens or twenties who received the YFV17D yellow fever vaccine. The source was PBMCs, collected roughly 45 days after the first yellow fever vaccination. V is TRBV20-1 and J is TRBJ2-3, with D perhaps given as TRBD1 or TRBD2 (5 bases each). Written as DNA, the CDR3 is TGCAGTACGGGACGAACAGATACGCAGTATTTT. Residues: CSTGRTDTQYF.